The 5 T cell receptor beta chains below all came from one sample that was sequenced in a study of CD4 T cells in relation to SARS-CoV-2 and coronaviruses. These receptors have no identified antigens. Before the COVID-19 pandemic, during about 2010-2019, CD4+ T cells were taken from unexposed donors. Isolation of CD4+ T cells took place after around 11 days in culture. The table came from immunoSEQ multiplex PCR; TCRdb's copy has only in-frame clones and leaves some out. The sample consists of 20,000 to 30,000 clones, around 75% of them appearing once. Sequenced input: CD4+ T cells from PBMCs, cultured in vitro. These receptors all stem from a human donor in good health.

V is TRBV7-2 and J is TRBJ2-7; tentative D call: TRBD1 (5 bases). The CDR3 loop spans 15 amino acids. Germline CDR1 reads SGHTA; CDR2 reads FQGNSA. The germline V and J ends were trimmed by 1 base and 9 bases, with 19 bases remaining between them. The DNA for the CDR3 is TGTGCCAGCAGCTTAGATGTAGGGGCCCGAAGAAGGCAGTACTTC. This translates into CASSLDVGARRRQYF.

The chain employs TRBV11-2 and TRBJ1-1; D is ambiguous. CDR3 length equals 14 residues. Germline-derived CDR1 and CDR2 are SGHAT and FQNNGV. Trimming cost V 5 bases and J 3 bases, with 13 bases left between them. The DNA of the CDR3 is TGTGCCAGCAGCGCCAAGATGAGGGACACTGAAGCTTTCTTT. Amino acids: CASSAKMRDTEAFF.

This clone has more than one count but fewer than ten. The V gene is TRBV7-9, the J gene TRBJ2-1; D is unresolved. The ends were cut back, 1 base at V and 7 bases at J, with 14 bases in the middle. The length of the CDR3 is 15 residues. The germline V gene encodes CDR1 SEHNR and CDR2 FQNEAQ (reference sequence). In DNA form, the CDR3 reads TGTGCCAGCAGCTTAGATGGGTTGGTAGGGAATGAGCAGTTCTTC. Amino acid sequence: CASSLDGLVGNEQFF.

V is TRBV7-9 and J is TRBJ1-6, with D maybe TRBD1 (5 bases). The V end lost 5 bases, the J end lost 10 bases, and 21 bases lay between the germline ends. The length of the CDR3 is 16 residues. Germline V gives CDR1 SEHNR, CDR2 FQNEAQ (reference sequence). CDR3 residues: CASSPLAGTVESPLHF. DNA for the CDR3: TGTGCCAGCAGCCCTCTCGCCGGGACGGTCGAGTCACCCCTCCACTTT.

V and J are TRBV5-5 and TRBJ2-5; D tentatively fits TRBD1 or TRBD2 (5 bases each). CDR1 and CDR2 (germline): SGHKS, YYEKEE (reference sequence). The CDR3 is 14 residues long. Trimming pared 1 base from V and 5 bases from J, leaving 12 bases between. CDR3 nucleotide sequence: TGTGCCAGCAGCTTGACCCGGGGCAGGGAGACCCAGTACTTC. Amino acids: CASSLTRGRETQYF.